The sequence of this T cell receptor (beta chain) was determined in a study of OX40 agonist ivuxolimab in advanced cancers. Study context: An anti-OX40 (CD134) antibody with agonistic activity, ivuxolimab, was administered to patients. Study outcomes and limitations: Expanded clones tended on average to be more numerous among CD8+ T cells than CD4+. Within 6 weeks, CD4+ and CD8+ blood T cells expanded clonally at 0.1 to 3.0 mg/kg.

The CDR3 totals 12 residues. CDR1 and CDR2 (germline): SNHLY, FYNNEI. The assay was immunoSEQ multiplex PCR, and TCRdb's table has in-frame clones only and misses some. The repertoire holds approximately 24,000 clones, with about 85% as singletons. This clone was found once. Its target is not known. A junction boundary mismatches the germline segment, possibly from a read error. The sample here was CD4+ or CD8+ T cells sorted from blood, taken in a trial of the OX40 agonist ivuxolimab. V and J are TRBV2 and TRBJ2-3; D possibly corresponds to TRBD2 (6 bases). The clonotype comes from an adult with an advanced solid tumor such as melanoma, head and neck, liver or kidney cancer. The CDR3 DNA is TGCGCCAGGAGGGAGTTGGTAGATACGCAGTATTTT. It specifies CARRELVDTQYF. Full variable domain (outside the CDR3, taken from reference TRBV2 and TRBJ2-3): EPEVTQTPSHQVTQMGQEVILRCVPISNHLYFYWYRQILGQKVEFLVSFYNNEISEKSEIFDDQFSVERPDGSNFTLKIRSTKLEDSAMYFCARRELVDTQYFGPGTRLTVL.